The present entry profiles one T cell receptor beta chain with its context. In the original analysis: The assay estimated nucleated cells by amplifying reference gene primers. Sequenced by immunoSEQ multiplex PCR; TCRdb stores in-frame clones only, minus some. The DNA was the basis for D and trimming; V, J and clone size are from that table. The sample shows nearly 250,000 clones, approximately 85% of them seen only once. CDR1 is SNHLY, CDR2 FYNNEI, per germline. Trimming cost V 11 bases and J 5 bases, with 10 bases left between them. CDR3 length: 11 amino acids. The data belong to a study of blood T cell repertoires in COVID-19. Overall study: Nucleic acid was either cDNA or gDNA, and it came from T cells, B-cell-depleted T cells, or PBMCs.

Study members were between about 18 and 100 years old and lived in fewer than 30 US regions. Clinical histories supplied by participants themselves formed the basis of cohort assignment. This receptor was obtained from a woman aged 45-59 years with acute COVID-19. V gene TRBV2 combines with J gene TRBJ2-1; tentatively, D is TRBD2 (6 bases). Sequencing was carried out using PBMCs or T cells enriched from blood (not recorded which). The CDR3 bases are TGTGCCGCGGGACGGGACAATGAGCAGTTCTTC. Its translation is CAAGRDNEQFF.